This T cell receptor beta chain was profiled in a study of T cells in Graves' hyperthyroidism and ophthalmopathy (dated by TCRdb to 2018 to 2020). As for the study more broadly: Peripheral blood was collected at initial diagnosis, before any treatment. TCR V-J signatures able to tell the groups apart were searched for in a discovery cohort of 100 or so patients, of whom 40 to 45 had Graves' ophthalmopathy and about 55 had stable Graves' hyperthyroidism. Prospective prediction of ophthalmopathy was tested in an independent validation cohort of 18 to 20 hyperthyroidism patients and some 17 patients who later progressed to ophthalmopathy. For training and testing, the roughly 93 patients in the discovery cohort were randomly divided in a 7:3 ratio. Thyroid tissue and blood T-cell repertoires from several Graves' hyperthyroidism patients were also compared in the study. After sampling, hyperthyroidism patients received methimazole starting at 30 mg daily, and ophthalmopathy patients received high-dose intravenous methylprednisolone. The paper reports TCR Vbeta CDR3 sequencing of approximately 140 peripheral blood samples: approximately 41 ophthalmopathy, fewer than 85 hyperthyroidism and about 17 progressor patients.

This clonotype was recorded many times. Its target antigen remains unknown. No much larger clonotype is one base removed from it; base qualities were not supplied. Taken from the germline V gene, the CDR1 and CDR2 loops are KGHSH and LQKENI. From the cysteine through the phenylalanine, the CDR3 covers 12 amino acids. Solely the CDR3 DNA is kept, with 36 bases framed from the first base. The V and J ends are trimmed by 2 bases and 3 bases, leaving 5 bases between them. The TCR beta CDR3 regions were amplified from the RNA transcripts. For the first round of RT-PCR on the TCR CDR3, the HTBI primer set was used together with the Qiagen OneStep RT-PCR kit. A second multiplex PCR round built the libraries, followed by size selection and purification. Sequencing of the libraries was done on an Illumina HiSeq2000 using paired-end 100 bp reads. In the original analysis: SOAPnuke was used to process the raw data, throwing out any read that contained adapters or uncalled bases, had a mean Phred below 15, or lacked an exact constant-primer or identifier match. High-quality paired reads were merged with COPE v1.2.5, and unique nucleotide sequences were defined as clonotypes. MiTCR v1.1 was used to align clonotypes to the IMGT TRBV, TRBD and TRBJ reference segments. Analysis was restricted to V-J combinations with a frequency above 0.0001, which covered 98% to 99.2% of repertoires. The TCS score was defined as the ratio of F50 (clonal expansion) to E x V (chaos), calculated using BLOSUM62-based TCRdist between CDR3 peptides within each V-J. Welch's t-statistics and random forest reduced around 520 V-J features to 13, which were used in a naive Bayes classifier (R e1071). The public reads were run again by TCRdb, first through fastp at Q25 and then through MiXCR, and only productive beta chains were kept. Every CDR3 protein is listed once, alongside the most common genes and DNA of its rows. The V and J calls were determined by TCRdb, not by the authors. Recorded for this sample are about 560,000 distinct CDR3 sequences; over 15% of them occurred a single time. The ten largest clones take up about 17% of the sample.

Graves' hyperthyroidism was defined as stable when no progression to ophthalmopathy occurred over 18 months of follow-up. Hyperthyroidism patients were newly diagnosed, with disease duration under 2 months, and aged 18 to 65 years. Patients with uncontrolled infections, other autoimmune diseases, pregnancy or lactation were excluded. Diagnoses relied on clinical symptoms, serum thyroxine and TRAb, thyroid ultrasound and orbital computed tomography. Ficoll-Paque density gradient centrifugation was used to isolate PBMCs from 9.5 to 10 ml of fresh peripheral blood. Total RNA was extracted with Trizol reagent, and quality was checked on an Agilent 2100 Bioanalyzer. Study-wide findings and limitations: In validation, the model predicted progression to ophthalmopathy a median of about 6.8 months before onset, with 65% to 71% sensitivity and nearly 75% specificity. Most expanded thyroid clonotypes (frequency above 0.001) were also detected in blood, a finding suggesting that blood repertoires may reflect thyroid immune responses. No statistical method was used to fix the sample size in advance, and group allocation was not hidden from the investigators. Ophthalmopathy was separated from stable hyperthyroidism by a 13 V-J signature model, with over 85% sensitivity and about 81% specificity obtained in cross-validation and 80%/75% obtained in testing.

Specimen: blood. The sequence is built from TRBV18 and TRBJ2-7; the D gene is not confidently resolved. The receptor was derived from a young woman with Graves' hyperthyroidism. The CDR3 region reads CASSPNVYEQYF. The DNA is TGTGCCAGCTCACCAAACGTCTACGAGCAGTACTTC. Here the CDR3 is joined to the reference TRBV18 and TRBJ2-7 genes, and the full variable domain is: NAGVMQNPRHLVRRRGQEARLRCSPMKGHSHVYWYRQLPEEGLKFMVYLQKENIIDESGMPKERFSAEFPKEGPSILRIQQVVRGDSAAYFCASSPNVYEQYFGPGTRLTVT.